The sequence of this T cell receptor (beta chain) was determined in a study of identical twins. Broader study findings: Twins shared out-of-frame alpha sequences with excess low generation probability. Out-of-frame beta sequences exhibited a weaker degree of excess twin sharing. In cord blood, abundant beta clonotypes had fewer insertions; memory showed no trend.

About this clonotype: Its target is not known.

Unique molecular identifiers were present on cDNA, and template switching added a universal primer site. TCRdb passed the 5' RACE reads through MiXCR, listing each CDR3 protein once. This table holds hundreds of thousands of distinct CDR3 sequences, approximately 6.1% found once. Sequencing was carried out using naive T cells sorted from blood. The TCR originated in a man younger than 35 in good health.

The CDR3 spells CASSLAPGGVQETQYF. CDR3 coding DNA: TGCGCCAGCAGCTTGGCCCCGGGAGGAGTTCAAGAGACCCAGTACTTC. This chain uses TRBV5-1 with TRBJ2-5, with 7 bases that match TRBD2. The CDR3 extends over 16 amino acids. V lost 0 bases, J lost 2 bases, and 7 bases stayed unmatched. In germline, CDR1 is SGHRS, CDR2 YFSETQ.